A single sample gave rise to the 11 T cell receptor beta chains below, sequenced in a study of early T cells in non-severe SARS-CoV-2 infection (dated by TCRdb to the early 2020s). Library preparation used 5' RACE. TCRdb shows the sequencer as NextSeq 500. Through fastp at Q25 and MiXCR, TCRdb rebuilt clones from the public reads, retaining in-frame beta chains. All rows with the same CDR3 protein become a single entry with the most common DNA and genes. The sample has approximately 81,000 distinct CDR3 sequences on record, around 15% of them singletons. Together, the top ten hold roughly 3.1% of the sample. Sample: whole blood. The origin of the receptors is an adult who was a healthcare worker with PCR-confirmed SARS-CoV-2 infection or an uninfected control (not recorded which).

This clonotype was seen only once. The chain carries TRBV5-1 and TRBJ1-6; D possibly corresponds to TRBD1 (6 bases). There are 17 residues in the CDR3. V was shortened by 1 base and J by 7 bases, with 18 bases between the two germline ends. Looked up from germline, CDR1 is SGHRS and CDR2 is YFSETQ. The CDR3 nucleotides read TGCGCCAGCAGCTTGAGTGGGGTGGGTCAGGGGAATTCACCCCTCCACTTT. Translation gives CASSLSGVGQGNSPLHF.

J is TRBJ1-6 and V is TRBV11-2, with D uncertain. This CDR3 is built from 14 residues. V shed 4 bases and J shed 3 bases, with 7 bases lying between them. Germline CDR1 SGHAT, CDR2 FQNNGV. The DNA for the CDR3 is TGTGCCAGCAGCTCATCCAGCTATAATTCACCCCTCCACTTT. Its translation: CASSSSSYNSPLHF.

The chain employs TRBV29-1 and TRBJ2-3; D might be TRBD2 (5 bases). The CDR3 contains 15 residues. Between the trimmed V and J ends, which lost 6 bases and 0 bases, there was a span of 16 bases. Germline V gene sequence: CDR1 SQVTM, CDR2 ANQGSEA. The CDR3 bases are TGCAGCGTCGTTCTAGCAGACACTAGCACAGATACGCAGTATTTT. Amino acids: CSVVLADTSTDTQYF.

This clonotype was seen at least ten times. J is TRBJ1-5 and V is TRBV12-3 or TRBV12-4, with D maybe TRBD1 (5 bases). The CDR3 length is 12 residues. Trimming shortened V by 6 bases and J by 9 bases, and 12 bases separated the two germline ends. The CDR3 is CASREGGGPQHF. Written as DNA, the CDR3 is TGTGCCAGCAGGGAAGGTGGGGGGCCCCAGCATTTT.

This clonotype was found many times. This CDR3 is CASSLEEVGEPYSNQPQHF. DNA of the CDR3: TGTGCCAGCAGCTTAGAAGAAGTGGGGGAACCTTATAGCAATCAGCCCCAGCATTTT. The V gene is TRBV7-2, the J gene TRBJ1-5; possibly TRBD1 for D (5 bases). CDR3 length: 19 residues. Trimming shortened V by 1 base and J by 0 bases, and 19 bases separated the two germline ends. CDR1 and CDR2 from the germline V gene are SGHTA and FQGNSA.

The genes are TRBV20-1 and TRBJ2-1, with 14 bases matching TRBD2. CDR1 DFQATT and CDR2 SNEGSKA come from the germline V gene (reference sequence). The CDR3 is 15 residues long. The trim removed 1 base at V and 7 bases at J, leaving 3 bases unmatched. The CDR3 nucleotides are TGCAGTGCTAGAGGGACTAGCGGGGGGCCTAATGAGCAGTTCTTC. Translation gives CSARGTSGGPNEQFF.

This clonotype has ten or more counts. V usage is TRBV11-2 and J usage is TRBJ2-5; D not certain. Germline V gene sequence: CDR1 SGHAT, CDR2 FQNNGV. V lost 4 bases to trimming and J lost 0 bases, with 9 bases between them. CDR3 size: 14 residues. The CDR3 is CASSSVQDQETQYF. The CDR3 nucleotides read TGTGCCAGCAGCTCCGTTCAGGACCAAGAGACCCAGTACTTC.

This clonotype was seen at least ten times. The V and J genes are TRBV29-1 and TRBJ2-7; 10 nucleotides match TRBD1. This CDR3 is 13 amino acids long. The germline V gene encodes CDR1 SQVTM and CDR2 ANQGSEA. V shed 4 bases, J shed 2 bases, and the junction held 2 bases outside the gene matches. The CDR3 is CSVGTGGPYEQYF. The CDR3 coding sequence is TGCAGCGTTGGGACAGGGGGGCCCTACGAGCAGTACTTC.

The sample holds many counts of this clonotype. The chain carries TRBV9 and TRBJ2-7, with unresolved D. Germline lookup yields CDR1 SGDLS and CDR2 YYNGEE. This CDR3 contains 14 residues. The ends were cut back, 0 bases at V and 3 bases at J, with 10 bases in the middle. The CDR3 sequence is CASSVEGLGYEQYF. CDR3 DNA sequence: TGTGCCAGCAGCGTAGAAGGGCTAGGCTACGAGCAGTACTTC.

The V call is TRBV20-1, the J call TRBJ1-1; 8 bases map to TRBD1. Germline CDR1 and CDR2: DFQATT and SNEGSKA (reference sequence). The CDR3 is 15 residues long. With 6 bases clipped from V and 3 bases from J, the junction kept 12 bases outside the gene matches. Written as DNA, the CDR3 is TGCAGTGCCAAGGACAGGGCCCAAAGCGACACTGAAGCTTTCTTT. Its protein product is CSAKDRAQSDTEAFF.

This clonotype appeared a few times. The chain is built from TRBV5-1 and TRBJ2-7; a possible D gene is TRBD2 (5 bases). Germline V CDR1 and CDR2: SGHRS, YFSETQ. The CDR3 covers 17 residues. V was clipped by 5 bases and J by 2 bases, with 23 bases between them. CDR3 sequence (DNA): TGCGCCAGCAGACAAAGCGCCTCGGGGAGCCAGGCCTACGAGCAGTACTTC. Protein: CASRQSASGSQAYEQYF.